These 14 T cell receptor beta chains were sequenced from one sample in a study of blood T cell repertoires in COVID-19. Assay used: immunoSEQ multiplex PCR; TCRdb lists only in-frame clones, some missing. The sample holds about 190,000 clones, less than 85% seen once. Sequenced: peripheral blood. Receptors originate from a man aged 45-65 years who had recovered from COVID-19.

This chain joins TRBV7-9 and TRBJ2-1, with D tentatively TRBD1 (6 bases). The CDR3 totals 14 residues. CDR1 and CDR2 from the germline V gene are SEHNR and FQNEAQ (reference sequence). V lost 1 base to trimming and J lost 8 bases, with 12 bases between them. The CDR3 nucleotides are TGTGCCAGCAGCTTAGGTAGGGGGAGCGATGAGCAGTTCTTC. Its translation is CASSLGRGSDEQFF.

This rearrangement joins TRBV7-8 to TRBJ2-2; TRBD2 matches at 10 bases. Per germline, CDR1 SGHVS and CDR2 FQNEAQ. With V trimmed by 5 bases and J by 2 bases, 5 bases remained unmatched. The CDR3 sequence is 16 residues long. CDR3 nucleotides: TGTGCCAGCAGCCCCCTAGCGGGAGACAACACCGGGGAGCTGTTTTTT. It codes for CASSPLAGDNTGELFF.

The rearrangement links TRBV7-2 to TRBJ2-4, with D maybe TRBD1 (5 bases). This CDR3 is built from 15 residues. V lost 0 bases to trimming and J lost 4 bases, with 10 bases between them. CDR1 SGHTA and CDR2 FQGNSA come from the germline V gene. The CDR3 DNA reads TGTGCCAGCAGCTTAGCTGACAGATTGAAAAACATTCAGTACTTC. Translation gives CASSLADRLKNIQYF.

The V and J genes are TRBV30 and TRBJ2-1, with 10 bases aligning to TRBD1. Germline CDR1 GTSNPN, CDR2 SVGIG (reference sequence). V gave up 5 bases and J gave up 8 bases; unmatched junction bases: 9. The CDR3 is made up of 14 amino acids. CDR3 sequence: CAWQRDRGLHEQFF. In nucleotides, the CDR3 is TGTGCCTGGCAACGGGACAGGGGTTTGCATGAGCAGTTCTTC.

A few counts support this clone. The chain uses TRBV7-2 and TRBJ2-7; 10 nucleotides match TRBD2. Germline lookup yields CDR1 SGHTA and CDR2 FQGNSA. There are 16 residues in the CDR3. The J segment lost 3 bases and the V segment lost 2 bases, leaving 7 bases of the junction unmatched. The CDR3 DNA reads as TGTGCCAGCAGCTTAAGGGTTAGCGGGGGGATCTACGAGCAGTACTTC. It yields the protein CASSLRVSGGIYEQYF.

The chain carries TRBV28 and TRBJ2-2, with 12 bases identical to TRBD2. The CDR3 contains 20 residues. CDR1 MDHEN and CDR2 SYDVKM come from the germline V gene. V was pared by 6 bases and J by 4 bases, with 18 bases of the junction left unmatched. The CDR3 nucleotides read TGTGCCAGCAGCCCTAAGAGGACTAGCGGGACGTCGTGTGTCACCGGGGAGCTGTTTTTT. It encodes CASSPKRTSGTSCVTGELFF.

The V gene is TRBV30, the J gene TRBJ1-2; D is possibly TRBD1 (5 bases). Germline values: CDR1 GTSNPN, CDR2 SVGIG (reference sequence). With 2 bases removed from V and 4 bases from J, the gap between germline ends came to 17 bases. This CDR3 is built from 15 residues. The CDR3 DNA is TGTGCCTGGAGTCCTCGACAGATGACTCTCTATGGCTACACCTTC. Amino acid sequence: CAWSPRQMTLYGYTF.

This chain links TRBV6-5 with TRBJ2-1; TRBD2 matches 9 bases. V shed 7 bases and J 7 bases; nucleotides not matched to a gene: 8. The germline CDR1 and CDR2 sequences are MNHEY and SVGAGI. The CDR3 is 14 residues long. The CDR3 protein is CASIGGRAKNEQFF. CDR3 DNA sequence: TGTGCCAGCATCGGCGGGAGGGCCAAGAATGAGCAGTTCTTC.

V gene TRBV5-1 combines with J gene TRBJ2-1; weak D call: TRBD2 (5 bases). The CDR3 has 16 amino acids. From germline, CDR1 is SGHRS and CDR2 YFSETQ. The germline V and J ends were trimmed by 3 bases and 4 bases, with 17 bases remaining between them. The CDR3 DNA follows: TGCGCCAGCAGCTCGTGGTTGGGAGTGCATTACAATGAGCAGTTCTTC. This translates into CASSSWLGVHYNEQFF. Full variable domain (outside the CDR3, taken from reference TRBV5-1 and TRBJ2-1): KAGVTQTPRYLIKTRGQQVTLSCSPISGHRSVSWYQQTPGQGLQFLFEYFSETQRNKGNFPGRFSGRQFSNSRSEMNVSTLELGDSALYLCASSSWLGVHYNEQFFGPGTRLTVL.

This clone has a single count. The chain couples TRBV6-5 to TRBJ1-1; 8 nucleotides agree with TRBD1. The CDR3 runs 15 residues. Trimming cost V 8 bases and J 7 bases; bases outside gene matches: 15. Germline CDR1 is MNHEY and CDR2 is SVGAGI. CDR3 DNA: TGTGCCAGCGGGGGTTTCGGGCAGGGGGCCGGTGAAGCTTTCTTT. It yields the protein CASGGFGQGAGEAFF.

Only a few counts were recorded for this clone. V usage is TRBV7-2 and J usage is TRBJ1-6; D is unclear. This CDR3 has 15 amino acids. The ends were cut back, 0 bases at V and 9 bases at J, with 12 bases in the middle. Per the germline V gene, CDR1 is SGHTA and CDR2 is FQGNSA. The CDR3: CASSLARASGSPLHF. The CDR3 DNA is TGTGCCAGCAGCTTAGCGAGGGCATCGGGTTCACCCCTCCACTTT. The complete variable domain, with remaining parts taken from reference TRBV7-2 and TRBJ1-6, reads GAGVSQSPSNKVTEKGKDVELRCDPISGHTALYWYRQSLGQGLEFLIYFQGNSAPDKSGLPSDRFSAERTGGSVSTLTIQRTQQEDSAVYLCASSLARASGSPLHFGNGTRLTVT.

The CDR3 region has the DNA TGTGCCAGCAGTTATAGGACTAGCGGAGGGCCCACAGATACGCAGTATTTT. Protein: CASSYRTSGGPTDTQYF. The chain recombines TRBV7-2 with TRBJ2-3, with 10 bases that match TRBD2. V gave up 6 bases and J gave up 2 bases; unmatched junction bases: 11. The CDR3 loop spans 17 amino acids. Germline V gives CDR1 SGHTA, CDR2 FQGNSA.

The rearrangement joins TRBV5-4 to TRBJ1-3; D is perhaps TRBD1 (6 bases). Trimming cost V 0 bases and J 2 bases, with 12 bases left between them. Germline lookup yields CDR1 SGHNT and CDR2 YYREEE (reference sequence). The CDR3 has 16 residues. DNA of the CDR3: TGTGCCAGCAGCTTGGACGGGGGGCGAACTGGAAACACCATATATTTT. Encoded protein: CASSLDGGRTGNTIYF.

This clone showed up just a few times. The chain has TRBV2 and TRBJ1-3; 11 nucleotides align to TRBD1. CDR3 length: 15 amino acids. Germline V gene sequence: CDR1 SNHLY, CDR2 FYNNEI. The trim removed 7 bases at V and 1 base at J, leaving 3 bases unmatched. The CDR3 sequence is CASNGQGASGNTIYF. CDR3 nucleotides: TGTGCCAGCAACGGACAGGGGGCGTCTGGAAACACCATATATTTT.